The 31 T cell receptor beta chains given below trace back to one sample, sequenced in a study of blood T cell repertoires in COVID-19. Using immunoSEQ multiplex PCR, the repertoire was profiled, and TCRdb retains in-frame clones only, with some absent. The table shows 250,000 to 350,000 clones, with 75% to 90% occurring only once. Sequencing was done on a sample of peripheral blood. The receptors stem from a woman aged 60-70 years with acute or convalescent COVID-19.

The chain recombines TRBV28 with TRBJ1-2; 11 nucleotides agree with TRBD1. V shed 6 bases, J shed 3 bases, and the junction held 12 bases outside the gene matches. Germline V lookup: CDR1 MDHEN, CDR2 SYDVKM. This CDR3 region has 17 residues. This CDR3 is CASRTELDRGPHYGYTF. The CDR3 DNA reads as TGTGCCAGCAGGACCGAATTGGACAGGGGGCCCCACTATGGCTACACCTTC.

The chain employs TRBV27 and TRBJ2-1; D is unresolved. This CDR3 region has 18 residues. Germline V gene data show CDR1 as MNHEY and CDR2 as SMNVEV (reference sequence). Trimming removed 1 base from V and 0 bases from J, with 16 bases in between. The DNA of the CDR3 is TGTGCCAGCAGTTTATTTCCGGCTTTAGGAGACTCCTACAATGAGCAGTTCTTC. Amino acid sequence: CASSLFPALGDSYNEQFF.

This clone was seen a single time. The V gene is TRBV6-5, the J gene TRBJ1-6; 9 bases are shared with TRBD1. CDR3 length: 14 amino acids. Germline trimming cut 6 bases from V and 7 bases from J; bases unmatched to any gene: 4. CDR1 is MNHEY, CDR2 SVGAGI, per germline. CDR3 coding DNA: TGTGCCAGCAGGGGACAGGGTGGAAATTCACCCCTCCACTTT. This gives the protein CASRGQGGNSPLHF.

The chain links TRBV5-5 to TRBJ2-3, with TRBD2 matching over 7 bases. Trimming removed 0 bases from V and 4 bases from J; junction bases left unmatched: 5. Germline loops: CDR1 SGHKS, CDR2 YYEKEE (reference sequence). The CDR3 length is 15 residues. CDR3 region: CASSLGQRGSDTQYF. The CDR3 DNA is TGTGCCAGCAGCTTGGGGCAGCGGGGATCAGATACGCAGTATTTT. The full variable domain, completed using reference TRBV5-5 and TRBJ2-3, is DAGVTQSPTHLIKTRGQQVTLRCSPISGHKSVSWYQQVLGQGPQFIFQYYEKEERGRGNFPDRFSARQFPNYSSELNVNALLLGDSALYLCASSLGQRGSDTQYFGPGTRLTVL.

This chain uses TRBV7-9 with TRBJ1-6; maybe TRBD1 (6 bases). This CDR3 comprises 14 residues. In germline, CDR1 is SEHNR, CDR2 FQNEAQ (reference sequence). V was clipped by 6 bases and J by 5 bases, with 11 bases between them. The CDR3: CASRMDSDNSPLHF. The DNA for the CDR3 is TGTGCCAGCAGGATGGACAGCGATAATTCACCCCTCCACTTT.

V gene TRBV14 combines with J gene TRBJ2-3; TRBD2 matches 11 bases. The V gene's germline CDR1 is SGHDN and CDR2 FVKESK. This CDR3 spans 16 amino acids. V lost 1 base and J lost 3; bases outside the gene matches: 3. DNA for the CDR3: TGTGCCAGCAGCCAAGTCCTAGCGGGAGGAACAGATACGCAGTATTTT. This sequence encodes CASSQVLAGGTDTQYF.

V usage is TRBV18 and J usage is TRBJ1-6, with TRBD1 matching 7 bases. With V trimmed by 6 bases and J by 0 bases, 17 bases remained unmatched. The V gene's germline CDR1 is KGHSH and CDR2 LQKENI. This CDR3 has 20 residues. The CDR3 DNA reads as TGTGCCAGCTCCCTTCCCCCTGGCCCGGGACAGCTCTCCTATAATTCACCCCTCCACTTT. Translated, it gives CASSLPPGPGQLSYNSPLHF.

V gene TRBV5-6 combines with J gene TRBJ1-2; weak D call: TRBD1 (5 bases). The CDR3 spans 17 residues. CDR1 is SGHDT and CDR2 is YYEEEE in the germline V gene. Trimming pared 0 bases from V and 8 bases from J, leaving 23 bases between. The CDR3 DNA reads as TGTGCCAGCAGCTTGGGGGACTGGTGGGGTATGGATAGCGGCTACACCTTC. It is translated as CASSLGDWWGMDSGYTF. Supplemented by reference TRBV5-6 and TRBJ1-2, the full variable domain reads DAGVTQSPTHLIKTRGQQVTLRCSPKSGHDTVSWYQQALGQGPQFIFQYYEEEERQRGNFPDRFSGHQFPNYSSELNVNALLLGDSALYLCASSLGDWWGMDSGYTFGSGTRLTVV.

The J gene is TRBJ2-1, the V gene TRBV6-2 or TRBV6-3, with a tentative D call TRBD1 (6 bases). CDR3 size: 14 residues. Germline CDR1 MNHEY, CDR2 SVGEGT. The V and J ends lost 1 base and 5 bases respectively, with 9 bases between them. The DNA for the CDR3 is TGTGCCAGCAGTTACTTGGACAGCGACAATGAGCAGTTCTTC. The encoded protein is CASSYLDSDNEQFF.

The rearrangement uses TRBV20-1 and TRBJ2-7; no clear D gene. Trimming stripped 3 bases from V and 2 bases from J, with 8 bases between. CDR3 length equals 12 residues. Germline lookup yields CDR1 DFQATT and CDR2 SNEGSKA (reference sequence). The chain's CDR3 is CSASRDTYEQYF. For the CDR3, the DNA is TGCAGTGCTAGTCGAGATACCTACGAGCAGTACTTC.

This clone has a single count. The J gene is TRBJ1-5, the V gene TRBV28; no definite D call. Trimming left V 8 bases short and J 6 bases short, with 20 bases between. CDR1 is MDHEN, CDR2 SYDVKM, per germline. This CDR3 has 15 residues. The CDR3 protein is CASWRTISPSQPQHF. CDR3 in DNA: TGTGCCAGCTGGAGAACAATTTCTCCTAGTCAGCCCCAGCATTTT.

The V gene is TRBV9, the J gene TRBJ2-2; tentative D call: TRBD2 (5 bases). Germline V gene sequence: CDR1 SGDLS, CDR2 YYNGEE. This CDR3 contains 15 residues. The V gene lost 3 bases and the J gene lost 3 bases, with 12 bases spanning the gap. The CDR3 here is CASSAWPRDTGELFF. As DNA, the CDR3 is TGTGCCAGCAGCGCTTGGCCGAGGGACACCGGGGAGCTGTTTTTT.

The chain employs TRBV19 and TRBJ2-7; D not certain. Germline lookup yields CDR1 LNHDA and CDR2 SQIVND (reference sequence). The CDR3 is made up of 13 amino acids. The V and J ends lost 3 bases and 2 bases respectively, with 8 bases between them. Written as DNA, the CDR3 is TGTGCCAGTAGTATCGCGACAACCTACGAGCAGTACTTC. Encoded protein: CASSIATTYEQYF.

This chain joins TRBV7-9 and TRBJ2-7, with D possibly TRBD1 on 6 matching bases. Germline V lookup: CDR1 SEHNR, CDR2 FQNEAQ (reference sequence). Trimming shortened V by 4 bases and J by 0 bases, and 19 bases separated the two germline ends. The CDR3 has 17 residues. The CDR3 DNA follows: TGTGCCAGCAGCTCACTGACCCTGGACAGACTCTCCTACGAGCAGTACTTC. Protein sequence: CASSSLTLDRLSYEQYF.

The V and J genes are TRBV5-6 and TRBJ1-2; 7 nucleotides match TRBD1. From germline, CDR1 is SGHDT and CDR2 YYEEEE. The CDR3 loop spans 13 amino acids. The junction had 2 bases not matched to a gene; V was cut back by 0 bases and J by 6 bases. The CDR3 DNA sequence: TGTGCCAGCAGCTTGGACAGGGGCAATGGCTACACCTTC. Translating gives CASSLDRGNGYTF.

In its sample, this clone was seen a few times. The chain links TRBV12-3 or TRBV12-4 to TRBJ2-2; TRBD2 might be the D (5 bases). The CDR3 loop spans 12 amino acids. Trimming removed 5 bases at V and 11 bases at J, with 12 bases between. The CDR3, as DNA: TGTGCCAGCAGTACCACTCCGGGAGAGCTGTTTTTT. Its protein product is CASSTTPGELFF.

The chain's CDR3 is CASSTKGQGLDYGYTF. CDR3 nucleotide sequence: TGTGCCAGCAGCACGAAGGGACAGGGCCTTGACTATGGCTACACCTTC. The rearrangement links TRBV5-6 to TRBJ1-2; 9 bases are a match to TRBD1. CDR1 SGHDT and CDR2 YYEEEE come from the germline V gene. CDR3 size: 16 residues. The V and J ends lost 4 bases and 3 bases, in that order; junction bases with no gene match: 10.

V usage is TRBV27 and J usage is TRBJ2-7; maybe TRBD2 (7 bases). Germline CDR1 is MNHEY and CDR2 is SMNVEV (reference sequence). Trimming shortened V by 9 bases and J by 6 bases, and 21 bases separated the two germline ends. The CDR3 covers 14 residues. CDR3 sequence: CASRTIGGPGEQYF. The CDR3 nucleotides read TGTGCCAGTCGAACAATCGGGGGGCCTGGCGAGCAGTACTTC.

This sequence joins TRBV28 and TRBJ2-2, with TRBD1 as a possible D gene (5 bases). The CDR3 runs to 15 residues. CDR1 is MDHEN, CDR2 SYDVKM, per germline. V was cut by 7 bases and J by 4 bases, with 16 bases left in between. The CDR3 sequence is CASTPSRVSTGELFF. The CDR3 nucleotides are TGTGCCAGCACCCCGTCCAGGGTCTCCACCGGGGAGCTGTTTTTT.

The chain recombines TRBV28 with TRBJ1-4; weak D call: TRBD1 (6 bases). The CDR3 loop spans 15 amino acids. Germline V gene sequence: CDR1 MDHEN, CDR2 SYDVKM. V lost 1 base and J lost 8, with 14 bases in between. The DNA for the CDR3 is TGTGCCAGCAGTTTATACAGGGAACTCGGGGAAAAACTGTTTTTT. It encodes CASSLYRELGEKLFF. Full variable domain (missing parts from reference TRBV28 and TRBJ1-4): DVKVTQSSRYLVKRTGEKVFLECVQDMDHENMFWYRQDPGLGLRLIYFSYDVKMKEKGDIPEGYSVSREKKERFSLILESASTNQTSMYLCASSLYRELGEKLFFGSGTQLSVL.

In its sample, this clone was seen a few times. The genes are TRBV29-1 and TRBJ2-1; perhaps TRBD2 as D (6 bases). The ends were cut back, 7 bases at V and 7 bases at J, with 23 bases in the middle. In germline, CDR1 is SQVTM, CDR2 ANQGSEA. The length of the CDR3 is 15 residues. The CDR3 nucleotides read TGCAGCGCGCGAGGGGAGGTCGAGAGGGCGAATGAGCAGTTCTTC. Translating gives CSARGEVERANEQFF.

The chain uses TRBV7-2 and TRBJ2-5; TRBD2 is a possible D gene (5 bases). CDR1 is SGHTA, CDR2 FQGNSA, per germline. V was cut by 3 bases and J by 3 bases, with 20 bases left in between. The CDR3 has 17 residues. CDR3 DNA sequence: TGTGCCAGCAGCTTTCAATTTCTAGCCTTAAGTAAAGAGACCCAGTACTTC. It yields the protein CASSFQFLALSKETQYF.

CDR3 DNA sequence: TGTGCCAGTAGTATATTGGCGGGACAGACGCTGTACTTC. Translated, it gives CASSILAGQTLYF. This chain uses TRBV19 with TRBJ2-7; a possible D gene is TRBD1 (7 bases). This CDR3 comprises 13 residues. Trimming took 2 bases from V and 12 from J, leaving 17 bases between them. Germline CDR1 reads LNHDA; CDR2 reads SQIVND (reference sequence).

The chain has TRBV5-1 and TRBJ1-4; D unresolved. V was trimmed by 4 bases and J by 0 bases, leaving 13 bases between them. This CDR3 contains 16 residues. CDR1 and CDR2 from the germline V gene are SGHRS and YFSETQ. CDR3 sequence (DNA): TGCGCCAGCAGCCGTTTCCCGTCGGCAACTAATGAAAAACTGTTTTTT. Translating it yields CASSRFPSATNEKLFF. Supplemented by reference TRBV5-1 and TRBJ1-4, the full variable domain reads KAGVTQTPRYLIKTRGQQVTLSCSPISGHRSVSWYQQTPGQGLQFLFEYFSETQRNKGNFPGRFSGRQFSNSRSEMNVSTLELGDSALYLCASSRFPSATNEKLFFGSGTQLSVL.

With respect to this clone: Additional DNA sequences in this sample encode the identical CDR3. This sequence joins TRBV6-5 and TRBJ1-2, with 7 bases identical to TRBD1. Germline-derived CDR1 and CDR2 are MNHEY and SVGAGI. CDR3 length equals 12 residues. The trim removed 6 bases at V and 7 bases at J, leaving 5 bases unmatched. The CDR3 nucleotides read TGTGCCAGCAGCCCAGACAGGGTTGGCTACACCTTC. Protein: CASSPDRVGYTF.

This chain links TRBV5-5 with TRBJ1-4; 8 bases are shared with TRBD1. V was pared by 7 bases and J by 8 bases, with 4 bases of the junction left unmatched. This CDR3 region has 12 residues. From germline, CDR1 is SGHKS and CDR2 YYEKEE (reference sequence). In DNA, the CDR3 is TGTGCCAGCGGACAGGGAGAAGAAAAACTGTTTTTT. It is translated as CASGQGEEKLFF.

CDR3 in DNA: TGTGCCAGCAGTATCCTACAGGGGAACATTCAGTACTTC. Translating it yields CASSILQGNIQYF. This chain connects TRBV6-5 to TRBJ2-4; 7 positions match TRBD1. J gave up 7 bases and V 5 bases, and 5 bases lay outside the gene matches. CDR1 is MNHEY, CDR2 SVGAGI, per germline. This CDR3 is built from 13 residues.

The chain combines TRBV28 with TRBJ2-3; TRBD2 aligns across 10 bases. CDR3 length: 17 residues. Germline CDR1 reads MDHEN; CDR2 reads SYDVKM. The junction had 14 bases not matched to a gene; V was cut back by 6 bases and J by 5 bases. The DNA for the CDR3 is TGTGCCAGCAGCCTCCGGCTAGCGGGAGAGTGGATAGATACGCAGTATTTT. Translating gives CASSLRLAGEWIDTQYF.

The DNA of the CDR3 is TGCGCCAGCAGCTTGCCGGGGAAGAAGGGTGAGCAGTACTTC. It codes for CASSLPGKKGEQYF. This rearrangement joins TRBV5-1 to TRBJ2-7; a possible D gene is TRBD2 (5 bases). Per the germline V gene, CDR1 is SGHRS and CDR2 is YFSETQ. The CDR3 totals 14 residues. Trimming pared 1 base from V and 7 bases from J, leaving 15 bases between.

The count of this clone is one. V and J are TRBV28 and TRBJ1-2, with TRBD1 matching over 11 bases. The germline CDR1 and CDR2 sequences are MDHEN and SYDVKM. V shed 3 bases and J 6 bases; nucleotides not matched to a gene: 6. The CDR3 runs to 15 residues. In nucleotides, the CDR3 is TGTGCCAGCAGTTTCGGGCGGACAGGGGGCCATGGCTACACCTTC. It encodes CASSFGRTGGHGYTF.

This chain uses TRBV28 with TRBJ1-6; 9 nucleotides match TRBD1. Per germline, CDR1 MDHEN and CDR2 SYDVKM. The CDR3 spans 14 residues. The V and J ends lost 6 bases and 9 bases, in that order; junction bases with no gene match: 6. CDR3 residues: CASSDTGGVSPLHF. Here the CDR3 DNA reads TGTGCCAGCAGCGACACAGGGGGCGTTTCACCCCTCCACTTT.